These 8 T cell receptor beta chains share one sample of origin, sequenced in a study of T cell responses to AZD1222 COVID-19 vaccine. Sequencing was performed with immunoSEQ multiplex PCR; in TCRdb, only in-frame clones are kept and a portion is missing. Seen here are approximately 82,000 clones, around 84% observed once, and the top ten hold around 13%. The sample was peripheral blood, taken on day 0 of AZD1222 vaccination. Source of these receptors: an adult in good health.

The chain couples TRBV11-2 to TRBJ1-1; tentatively, D is TRBD1 (5 bases). This CDR3 is 13 amino acids long. Trimming pared 6 bases from V and 1 base from J, leaving 9 bases between. Germline V CDR1 and CDR2: SGHAT, FQNNGV. The CDR3 DNA reads as TGTGCCAGCAGTGCCGACAGGAACACTGAAGCTTTCTTT. Translating gives CASSADRNTEAFF. Variable domain in full (rest from reference TRBV11-2 and TRBJ1-1): EAGVAQSPRYKIIEKRQSVAFWCNPISGHATLYWYQQILGQGPKLLIQFQNNGVVDDSQLPKDRFSAERLKGVDSTLKIQPAKLEDSAVYLCASSADRNTEAFFGQGTRLTVV.

J is TRBJ1-1 and V is TRBV28; D gene uncertain. Germline-derived CDR1 and CDR2 are MDHEN and SYDVKM. The length of the CDR3 is 11 residues. The V end was cut by 5 bases, the J end by 4 bases, with 5 bases between. The CDR3 sequence is CASSQPTEAFF. The DNA for the CDR3 is TGTGCCAGCAGTCAGCCCACTGAAGCTTTCTTT.

In this sample, this clone turned up a few times. CDR3 nucleotides: TGTGCCGGAGCCTCACTGCGGGGCCCCTACAATGAGCAGTTCTTC. It encodes CAGASLRGPYNEQFF. The V gene is TRBV3-1 (or the pseudogene TRBV3-2), the J gene TRBJ2-1, with TRBD2 as a possible D gene (6 bases). Per the germline V gene, CDR1 is LGHDT and CDR2 is YNNKEL (reference sequence). Trimming shortened V by 11 bases and J by 2 bases, and 19 bases separated the two germline ends. This CDR3 is 15 amino acids long.

This chain uses TRBV28 with TRBJ2-1; 8 positions agree with TRBD2. The germline V gene encodes CDR1 MDHEN and CDR2 SYDVKM. CDR3 length: 12 residues. The trim removed 3 bases at V and 10 bases at J, leaving 2 bases unmatched. CDR3 loop: CASSFGGGEQFF. CDR3 coding DNA: TGTGCCAGCAGTTTCGGCGGGGGGGAGCAGTTCTTC.

Sample share makes this clone medium-sized. The V gene is TRBV9, the J gene TRBJ2-5; a weak D match, TRBD1 (5 bases). This CDR3 comprises 16 residues. Trimming removed 0 bases at V and 2 bases at J, with 14 bases between. CDR1 and CDR2 from the germline V gene are SGDLS and YYNGEE. DNA of the CDR3: TGTGCCAGCAGCGTAGATGGTGGGCAGGGTCAAGAGACCCAGTACTTC. Protein product: CASSVDGGQGQETQYF. Drawing the rest from reference TRBV9 and TRBJ2-5, the complete variable domain is DSGVTQTPKHLITATGQRVTLRCSPRSGDLSVYWYQQSLDQGLQFLIQYYNGEERAKGNILERFSAQQFPDLHSELNLSSLELGDSALYFCASSVDGGQGQETQYFGPGTRLLVL.

The chain links TRBV11-3 to TRBJ1-2, with D maybe TRBD1 (6 bases). Trimming stripped 5 bases from V and 6 bases from J, with 13 bases between. Germline CDR1 SGHNT, CDR2 YENEEA. The CDR3 has 13 residues. This CDR3 is CASSHLQGDGYTF. CDR3 sequence (DNA): TGTGCCAGCAGCCACTTACAGGGTGATGGCTACACCTTC.

The rearrangement uses TRBV28 and TRBJ2-2, with 9 bases aligning to TRBD2. In germline, CDR1 is MDHEN, CDR2 SYDVKM. J gave up 4 bases and V 8 bases, and 8 bases lay outside the gene matches. This CDR3 is 15 amino acids long. The CDR3 DNA reads as TGTGCCAGCCTCGCAGCGGGGGGCAGCACCGGGGAGCTGTTTTTT. It yields the protein CASLAAGGSTGELFF.

The count of this clone is one. The CDR3, as DNA: TGTGCCAGCAGCGGGAGACTAGCTCCCCAGGAATTTGGGGAGCTGTTTTTT. This codes for CASSGRLAPQEFGELFF. The chain joins TRBV13 to TRBJ2-2; TRBD2 matches at 7 bases. After removal of 5 bases from V and 8 bases from J, the junction contained 17 bases not matched to a gene. The length of the CDR3 is 17 residues. The germline gives CDR1 PRHDT, CDR2 FYEKMQ (reference sequence).